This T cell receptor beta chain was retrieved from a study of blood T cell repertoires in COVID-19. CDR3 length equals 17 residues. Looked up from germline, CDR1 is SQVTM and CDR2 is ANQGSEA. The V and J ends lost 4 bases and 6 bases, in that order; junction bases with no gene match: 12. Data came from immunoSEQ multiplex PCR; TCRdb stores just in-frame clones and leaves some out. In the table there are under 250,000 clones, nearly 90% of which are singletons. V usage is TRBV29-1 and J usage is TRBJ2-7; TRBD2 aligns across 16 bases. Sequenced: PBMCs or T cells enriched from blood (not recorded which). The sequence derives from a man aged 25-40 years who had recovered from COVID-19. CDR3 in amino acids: CSVGGTSGREERGEQYF. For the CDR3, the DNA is TGCAGCGTTGGGGGGACTAGCGGGAGGGAGGAGAGGGGCGAGCAGTACTTC.